These T cell receptor beta chains were read from a single sample in a study of cytomegalovirus exposure and HLA in healthy donors. Here immunoSEQ multiplex PCR was the method, and the copy in TCRdb shows in-frame clones only, minus some. The profile shows around 200,000 clones, approximately 80% of them singletons. The sample comprised PBMCs. These receptors originate from a boy aged 5 to 17 in good health and CMV-seronegative. Each CDR3 is given with its conserved first and last residue. The D gene is left open where the match is weak. The listing skips clone size in some rows; elsewhere it reads once, few, many or a size class.

size	V	D	J	DNA	CDR3
once	TRBV5-1	-	TRBJ2-3	TGCGCCAGCAGCTTGGGGGCCCTCACAGATACGCAGTATTTT	CASSLGALTDTQYF
-	TRBV5-1	TRBD1	TRBJ2-1	TGCGCCAGCAGCTTGGCCGGGACAGGACCGGAGGAGCAGTTCTTC	CASSLAGTGPEEQFF
once	TRBV2	TRBD1	TRBJ1-2	TGTGCCAGCAGTAGGACAGGGGGCGGGGACGGCTACACCTTC	CASSRTGGGDGYTF
-	TRBV30	-	TRBJ1-1	TGTGCCTGGAGTTTCCCGGGGGGGGGCACTGAAGCTTTCTTT	CAWSFPGGGTEAFF
-	TRBV7-9	-	TRBJ1-2	TGTTCCAGCAGCTTATCCCCTTTCTATGGCTACACCTTC	CSSSLSPFYGYTF
-	TRBV30	TRBD1	TRBJ1-1	TGTGCCTGGAGATCTATACAGGGGTACGGGACTGAAGCTTTCTTT	CAWRSIQGYGTEAFF
-	TRBV6-5	-	TRBJ1-5	TGTGCCAGCAAGATCGGGGGGAGCAATCAGCCCCAGCATTTT	CASKIGGSNQPQHF
-	TRBV7-3	TRBD2	TRBJ2-1	TGTGCCAGCAGCTTCCTAGCGGGAGGGTCGCCTCCCGAGCAGTTCTTC	CASSFLAGGSPPEQFF
-	TRBV6-5	-	TRBJ2-1	TGTGCCAGCAGTTACGGAAAAGGGACAGCGGGCGATGAGCAGTTCTTC	CASSYGKGTAGDEQFF
-	TRBV15	-	TRBJ2-7	TGTGCCACCAGCCTCCGGCGGGGTCTCGAGCAGTACTTC	CATSLRRGLEQYF
-	TRBV19	TRBD2	TRBJ2-7	TGTGCCAGTAGCCCCCGGGGGGTCTTGTCCTACGAGCAGTACTTC	CASSPRGVLSYEQYF
-	TRBV2	-	TRBJ1-1	TGTGCCAGCAGCTCGACAGTGTGGACTGAAGCTTTCTTT	CASSSTVWTEAFF
few	TRBV7-2	-	TRBJ1-4	TGTGCCAGCAGCTCCGGCTCAGGGCATGAAAAACTGTTTTTT	CASSSGSGHEKLFF
-	TRBV29-1	-	TRBJ1-1	TGCAGCGTCCAACGGACAGAAGGCTACACTGAAGCTTTCTTT	CSVQRTEGYTEAFF
-	TRBV29-1	-	TRBJ2-2	TGCAGCGTTGAAATGGGCCGGGAGCTGTTTTTT	CSVEMGRELFF
-	TRBV7-2	TRBD2	TRBJ2-2	TGTGCCAGCAGCTCCCGGGACTACTACACCGGGGAGCTGTTTTTT	CASSSRDYYTGELFF
-	TRBV7-8	-	TRBJ1-1	TGTGCCAGCAGCCTCGAGCGGACTGAAGCTTTCTTT	CASSLERTEAFF
-	TRBV29-1	TRBD2	TRBJ2-1	TGCAGCGTTGAAAAGCGGGAGGAGGTTTACAATGAGCAGTTCTTC	CSVEKREEVYNEQFF
-	TRBV6-5	-	TRBJ1-1	TGTGCCAGCGAGGTACGGAGGAACACTGAAGCTTTCTTT	CASEVRRNTEAFF
-	TRBV5-4	TRBD1	TRBJ2-3	TGTACCAGCAGCAGGGGGACAGGGGCGGAGGCAGATACGCAGTATTTT	CTSSRGTGAEADTQYF
-	TRBV7-9	TRBD1	TRBJ1-5	TGTGCCAGCAGCTTCGGGACAGGGGGTCATCAGCCCCAGCATTTT	CASSFGTGGHQPQHF
-	TRBV6-5	-	TRBJ1-3	TGTGCCAGCAGGGCGGTGAGCTCTGGAAACACCATATATTTT	CASRAVSSGNTIYF
few	TRBV4-1	-	TRBJ2-2	TGCGCCAGCAGCCAAGGAGATCGGTACACCGGGGAGCTGTTTTTT	CASSQGDRYTGELFF
-	TRBV5-1	-	TRBJ2-7	TGCGCCAGCAGCTTGGGAGGGCCGGCCTACGAGCAGTACTTC	CASSLGGPAYEQYF
-	TRBV5-4	-	TRBJ1-4	TGTGCCAGCAGCAACCAGGGTGCGGCTGAGAAACTGTTTTTT	CASSNQGAAEKLFF
-	TRBV7-6	-	TRBJ2-1	TGTGCCAGCAGCCCCCAGGGCGGGATGAACTACAATGAGCAGTTCTTC	CASSPQGGMNYNEQFF
-	TRBV2	TRBD1	TRBJ1-6	TGTGCCAGCAGAGTCCGGGACAGGTCACCCCTCCACTTT	CASRVRDRSPLHF
-	TRBV19	TRBD2	TRBJ2-7	TGTGCCAGTAGCCGGACTAGCGGGGGTTCCTACGAGCAGTACTTC	CASSRTSGGSYEQYF
-	TRBV29-1	TRBD1	TRBJ2-1	TGCAGCGTTAGGCAGGGGGTTGGGAATGAGCAGTTCTTC	CSVRQGVGNEQFF